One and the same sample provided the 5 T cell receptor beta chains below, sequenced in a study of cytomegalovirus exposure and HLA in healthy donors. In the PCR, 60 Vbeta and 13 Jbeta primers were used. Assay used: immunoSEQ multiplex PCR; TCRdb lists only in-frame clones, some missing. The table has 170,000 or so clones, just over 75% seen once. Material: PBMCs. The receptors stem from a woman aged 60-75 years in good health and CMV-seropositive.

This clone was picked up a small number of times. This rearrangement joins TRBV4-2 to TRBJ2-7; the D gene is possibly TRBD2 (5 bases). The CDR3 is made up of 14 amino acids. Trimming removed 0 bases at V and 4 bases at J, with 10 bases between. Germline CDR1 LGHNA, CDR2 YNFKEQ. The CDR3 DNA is TGTGCCAGCAGCCAAGACCGGACTTCTTACGAGCAGTACTTC. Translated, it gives CASSQDRTSYEQYF.

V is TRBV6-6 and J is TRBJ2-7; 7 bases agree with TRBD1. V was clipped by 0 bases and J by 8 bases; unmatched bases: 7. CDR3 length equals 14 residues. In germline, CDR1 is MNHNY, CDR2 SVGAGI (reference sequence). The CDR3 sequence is CASSYSGTELKQYF. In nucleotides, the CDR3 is TGTGCCAGCAGTTACTCTGGGACAGAGCTCAAGCAGTACTTC.

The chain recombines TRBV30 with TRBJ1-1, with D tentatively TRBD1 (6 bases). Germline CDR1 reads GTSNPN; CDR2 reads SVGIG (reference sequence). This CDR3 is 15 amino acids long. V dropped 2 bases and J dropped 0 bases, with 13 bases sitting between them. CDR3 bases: TGTGCCTGGAGTAGGACAGTGAGCATGAACACTGAAGCTTTCTTT. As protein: CAWSRTVSMNTEAFF.

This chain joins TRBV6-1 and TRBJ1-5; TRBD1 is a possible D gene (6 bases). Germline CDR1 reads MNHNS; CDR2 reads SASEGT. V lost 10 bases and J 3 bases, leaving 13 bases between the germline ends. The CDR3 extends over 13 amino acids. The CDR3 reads CANPDRYNQPQHF. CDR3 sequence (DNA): TGTGCCAACCCCGACAGGTACAATCAGCCCCAGCATTTT.

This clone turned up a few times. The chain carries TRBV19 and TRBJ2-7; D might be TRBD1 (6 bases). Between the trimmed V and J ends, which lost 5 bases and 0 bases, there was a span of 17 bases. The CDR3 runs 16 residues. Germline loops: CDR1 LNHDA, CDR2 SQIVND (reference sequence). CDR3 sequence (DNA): TGTGCCAGTAGTCCGACCCAGGGGCTATCCTCCTACGAGCAGTACTTC. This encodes CASSPTQGLSSYEQYF. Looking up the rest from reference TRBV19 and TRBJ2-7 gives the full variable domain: DGGITQSPKYLFRKEGQNVTLSCEQNLNHDAMYWYRQDPGQGLRLIYYSQIVNDFQKGDIAEGYSVSREKKESFPLTVTSAQKNPTAFYLCASSPTQGLSSYEQYFGPGTRLTVT.